The 10 T cell receptor beta chains listed next were all sequenced from one sample in a study of cytomegalovirus exposure and HLA in healthy donors. It was with 60 Vbeta and 13 Jbeta primers that the PCR ran. Repertoires were generated with immunoSEQ multiplex PCR, while TCRdb's copy carries only in-frame clones and drops some. The profile covers roughly 190,000 clones, with roughly 13% appearing a single time and about 7.8% taken by the ten largest. Sequencing used PBMCs. The origin of the receptors is a man aged 50 or older in good health and CMV-seropositive.

The CDR3 DNA is TGTGCCAGCAGTTCAGGGGATTCGGTTGCCCTCCACTTT. It specifies CASSSGDSVALHF. The V call is TRBV11-3, the J call TRBJ1-6, with a weak D call TRBD1 (6 bases). The CDR3 sequence is 13 residues long. Looked up from germline, CDR1 is SGHNT and CDR2 is YENEEA. Between the trimmed V and J ends, which lost 6 bases and 14 bases, there was a span of 17 bases.

The chain uses TRBV5-6 and TRBJ2-1; 8 bases align to TRBD2. Germline CDR1 reads SGHDT; CDR2 reads YYEEEE. The ends lost 2 bases at V and 7 bases at J; junction bases unmatched: 5. The CDR3 extends over 14 amino acids. Here the CDR3 reads CASSLLAGGNEQFF. The CDR3 coding sequence is TGTGCCAGCAGCTTACTGGCGGGGGGAAATGAGCAGTTCTTC.

The chain joins TRBV7-9 to TRBJ2-1; D possibly corresponds to TRBD2 (6 bases). V shed 0 bases and J shed 5 bases, with 11 bases lying between them. This CDR3 spans 15 amino acids. The V gene's germline CDR1 is SEHNR and CDR2 FQNEAQ (reference sequence). The DNA of the CDR3 is TGTGCCAGCAGCTTAGCATCTGGAGGGAACAATGAGCAGTTCTTC. It translates to CASSLASGGNNEQFF.

The genes are TRBV30 and TRBJ1-6, with TRBD1 as a possible D gene (5 bases). The ends were cut back, 2 bases at V and 8 bases at J, with 16 bases in the middle. CDR3 length: 15 amino acids. Germline values: CDR1 GTSNPN, CDR2 SVGIG (reference sequence). The CDR3 bases are TGTGCCTGGAGTCTCGGTCGCGGGGGTCATTCACCCCTCCACTTT. Protein: CAWSLGRGGHSPLHF.

This clone has a handful of counts. J is TRBJ1-5 and V is TRBV27; tentative D call: TRBD1 (5 bases). The V end was cut by 6 bases, the J end by 1 base, with 10 bases between. The CDR3 has 14 residues. Germline V gene lookup returns CDR1 MNHEY and CDR2 SMNVEV (reference sequence). The CDR3 coding sequence is TGTGCCAGCAGCAGGGATCGGAGCAATCAGCCCCAGCATTTT. Translated: CASSRDRSNQPQHF.

The genes are TRBV5-4 and TRBJ2-5; tentative D call: TRBD2 (6 bases). Germline CDR1 is SGHNT and CDR2 is YYREEE (reference sequence). The V end lost 2 bases, the J end lost 5 bases, and 13 bases lay between the germline ends. CDR3 length equals 14 residues. CDR3 DNA: TGTGCCAGCAGCTTCGGACTATGGGACGAGACCCAGTACTTC. Residues: CASSFGLWDETQYF.

The gene calls are TRBV7-2 and TRBJ1-6; D is perhaps TRBD1 (6 bases). The V end lost 5 bases, the J end lost 11 bases, and 10 bases lay between the germline ends. Per the germline V gene, CDR1 is SGHTA and CDR2 is FQGNSA. The CDR3 is made up of 12 amino acids. The CDR3 bases are TGTGCCAGCAGCATTCAGGGGCCACCCCTCCACTTT. Translating it yields CASSIQGPPLHF.

J is TRBJ2-1 and V is TRBV7-9, with 9 nucleotides matching TRBD2. V gave up 1 base and J gave up 9 bases; unmatched junction bases: 7. The germline V gene encodes CDR1 SEHNR and CDR2 FQNEAQ (reference sequence). This CDR3 has 15 amino acids. The CDR3 region is CASSLGVAGVIEQFF. CDR3 sequence (DNA): TGTGCCAGCAGCTTAGGCGTAGCGGGGGTGATTGAGCAGTTCTTC.

The J gene is TRBJ2-2, the V gene TRBV19; D is possibly TRBD1 (5 bases). The germline V and J ends were trimmed by 5 bases and 4 bases, with 20 bases remaining between them. There are 17 residues in the CDR3. The germline V gene encodes CDR1 LNHDA and CDR2 SQIVND (reference sequence). The CDR3 loop is CASSPRPRLGATGELFF. The CDR3 DNA reads as TGTGCCAGTAGTCCACGCCCGAGGCTAGGGGCCACCGGGGAGCTGTTTTTT.

The chain is built from TRBV21-1 and TRBJ1-6; TRBD1, the D gene given by the table, was not confirmed from the DNA. TRBV21-1 is a recognized pseudogene. The length of the CDR3 is 17 residues. In nucleotides, the CDR3 is TGTGCCAGCAGTAAAGACACAGGGAAGGCCTATAATTCACCCCTCCACTTT. Protein sequence: CASSKDTGKAYNSPLHF.